These 26 T cell receptor beta chains came from one sample sequenced in a study of cytomegalovirus exposure and HLA in healthy donors. Amplification used 60 Vbeta primers and 13 Jbeta primers. The table came from immunoSEQ multiplex PCR; TCRdb's copy has only in-frame clones and leaves some out. The sample holds approximately 58,000 clones. Material for sequencing was PBMCs. These receptors originate from a man between 18 and 29 years old in good health and CMV-seropositive.

The chain is built from TRBV7-9 and TRBJ1-2; D call uncertain. CDR1 and CDR2 (germline): SEHNR, FQNEAQ (reference sequence). The CDR3 is made up of 15 amino acids. V was trimmed by 0 bases and J by 4 bases, leaving 12 bases between them. The CDR3 protein is CASSLARVSLYGYTF. CDR3 in DNA: TGTGCCAGCAGCTTAGCGCGGGTCTCCCTCTATGGCTACACCTTC.

The gene calls are TRBV6-1 and TRBJ2-1, with 14 bases identical to TRBD2. Germline assignment: CDR1 MNHNS and CDR2 SASEGT. J was trimmed by 8 bases and V by 6 bases; bases with no gene match: 6. CDR3 length: 15 residues. The CDR3 loop reads CASREGTSGSDEQFF. The CDR3 nucleotides are TGTGCCAGCAGGGAGGGGACTAGCGGGAGCGATGAGCAGTTCTTC.

The chain recombines TRBV6-4 with TRBJ1-2; 8 bases fit TRBD1. With V trimmed by 0 bases and J by 6 bases, 0 bases remained unmatched. The CDR3 covers 13 residues. Germline CDR1 reads MRHNA; CDR2 reads SNTAGT. The CDR3 region has the DNA TGTGCCAGCAGTGACTCGACAGGGGATGGCTACACCTTC. Its protein product is CASSDSTGDGYTF.

With regard to this clone: The junction shows a germline mismatch at one end, possibly a read error. The chain has TRBV10-3 and TRBJ2-3; D may be TRBD1 (5 bases). CDR1 and CDR2 from the germline V gene are ENHRY and SYGVKD. This CDR3 has 15 amino acids. Here the CDR3 DNA reads TGTGCCATCAGTGAGTCGACAAGGGGCACCGATACGCAGTATTTT. Its translation: CAISESTRGTDTQYF.

V and J are TRBV27 and TRBJ2-7; possibly TRBD1 for D (5 bases). Trimming pared 5 bases from V and 3 bases from J, leaving 14 bases between. The CDR3 spans 14 residues. Germline assignment: CDR1 MNHEY and CDR2 SMNVEV (reference sequence). The chain's CDR3 is CASSKNWGGYEQYF. The CDR3 nucleotides are TGTGCCAGCAGTAAGAATTGGGGCGGCTACGAGCAGTACTTC.

The genes are TRBV7-8 and TRBJ1-2; possible D gene TRBD1, 5 bases. CDR1 is SGHVS and CDR2 is FQNEAQ in the germline V gene. The CDR3 runs to 15 residues. V was trimmed by 5 bases and J by 6 bases, leaving 19 bases between them. This chain's CDR3 is CASSADVRALDGYTF. DNA for the CDR3: TGTGCCAGCAGCGCCGACGTCAGGGCGTTGGATGGCTACACCTTC.

The chain combines TRBV4-1 with TRBJ2-1; TRBD1 aligns across 7 bases. This CDR3 has 16 amino acids. Germline trimming cut 3 bases from V and 4 bases from J; bases unmatched to any gene: 9. Looked up from germline, CDR1 is MGHRA and CDR2 is YSYEKL. The CDR3 DNA reads TGCGCCAGCAGCCATCTAAAGGGGACAGATTACAATGAGCAGTTCTTC. Protein: CASSHLKGTDYNEQFF.

The chain is built from TRBV10-3 and TRBJ2-5, with 8 bases fitting TRBD1. Looked up from germline, CDR1 is ENHRY and CDR2 is SYGVKD. This CDR3 has 14 residues. The V gene end was trimmed by 7 bases and the J gene end by 4 bases; junction bases not matched to a gene: 8. CDR3 DNA sequence: TGTGCCATCAATCTCAGGGGGCTTGGAGAGACCCAGTACTTC. Its protein product is CAINLRGLGETQYF.

The CDR3 sequence is CACSRERDSYEQYF. CDR3 sequence (DNA): TGTGCCTGTTCCCGCGAGAGGGATTCCTACGAGCAGTACTTC. The rearrangement links TRBV30 to TRBJ2-7; possible D gene TRBD2, 5 bases. The CDR3 length is 14 residues. Trimming took off 6 bases at V and 1 base at J, with 16 bases between the two ends. Germline values: CDR1 GTSNPN, CDR2 SVGIG (reference sequence).

This chain connects TRBV6-5 to TRBJ1-6; a possible D gene is TRBD1 (5 bases). Deletions cut 0 bases from V and 13 bases from J, with 19 bases between. The CDR3 covers 16 residues. From germline, CDR1 is MNHEY and CDR2 SVGAGI. The CDR3 DNA sequence: TGTGCCAGCAGTTACTCGACCCAGGGCAGGAGATCTCCCCTCCACTTT. Translated, it gives CASSYSTQGRRSPLHF.

Notes on this clone: A read error may account for a junction end that differs from germline. The J gene is TRBJ1-1, the V gene TRBV9; no reliable D call. CDR1 SGDLS and CDR2 YYNGEE come from the germline V gene. The CDR3 covers 14 residues. The CDR3 coding sequence is TGTGCCAGCAGCGTAGGGGAGGCGAGGGCTGAAGCTCTCTTT. Translated: CASSVGEARAEALF.

The genes are TRBV30 and TRBJ2-5, with 8 bases matching TRBD1. The closer fit of TRBJ2-7 to the DNA end suggests the J call may be wrong. The CDR3 covers 12 residues. CDR1 GTSNPN and CDR2 SVGIG come from the germline V gene (reference sequence). The CDR3, as DNA: TGTGCCGGGTGGGACAGGCGACACGAGCAGTACTTC. This codes for CAGWDRRHEQYF.

V usage is TRBV10-3 and J usage is TRBJ1-4; D not certain. Germline V CDR1 and CDR2: ENHRY, SYGVKD. Trimming took off 2 bases at V and 8 bases at J, with 15 bases between the two ends. This CDR3 spans 15 amino acids. CDR3 sequence: CAISERLDRVEKLFF. The CDR3, as DNA: TGTGCCATCAGTGAGCGTTTAGATCGGGTAGAAAAACTGTTTTTT.

V usage is TRBV29-1 and J usage is TRBJ2-1, with D perhaps matching TRBD2 (5 bases). Germline CDR1 reads SQVTM; CDR2 reads ANQGSEA. CDR3 length: 15 amino acids. Trimming removed 4 bases at V and 0 bases at J, with 13 bases between. Written as DNA, the CDR3 is TGCAGCGTTGGGAGCGGAGGAAGCTCCTACAATGAGCAGTTCTTC. Amino acids: CSVGSGGSSYNEQFF.

The chain has TRBV21-1 and TRBJ2-7; whether TRBD1, the table's D call, matches the DNA was not checked. TRBV21-1 is assigned pseudogene status. This CDR3 is built from 15 residues. The DNA of the CDR3 is TGTGCCAGCAGCTCCGACCGGGACACTTACTACGAGCAGTACTTC. As protein: CASSSDRDTYYEQYF.

This chain connects TRBV6-1 to TRBJ2-7; weak D call: TRBD2 (6 bases). This CDR3 comprises 15 residues. The V end lost 4 bases, the J end lost 0 bases, and 13 bases lay between the germline ends. CDR1 and CDR2 (germline): MNHNS, SASEGT. For the CDR3, the DNA is TGTGCCAGCAGTGGGGGGGAATCCGCCTCCTACGAGCAGTACTTC. Its translation: CASSGGESASYEQYF.

The chain is built from TRBV6-5 and TRBJ2-1, with 9 bases matching TRBD1. The V gene end was trimmed by 6 bases and the J gene end by 5 bases; junction bases not matched to a gene: 5. This CDR3 is 14 amino acids long. Germline CDR1 MNHEY, CDR2 SVGAGI. The CDR3 region has the DNA TGTGCCAGCAGACCGGGACAGGGTGACAATGAGCAGTTCTTC. It is translated as CASRPGQGDNEQFF.

The J gene is TRBJ2-3, the V gene TRBV5-1; 14 nucleotides align to TRBD2. Per the germline V gene, CDR1 is SGHRS and CDR2 is YFSETQ. Unmatched junction bases numbered 5, after V lost 7 bases and J lost 1 base. This CDR3 has 16 residues. The CDR3 sequence is CASRGLAGARTDTQYF. As DNA, the CDR3 is TGCGCCAGCCGGGGACTAGCGGGAGCCCGCACAGATACGCAGTATTTT.

This chain joins TRBV19 and TRBJ2-3, with TRBD2 matching 8 bases. Germline V gene sequence: CDR1 LNHDA, CDR2 SQIVND (reference sequence). V shed 0 bases, J shed 7 bases, and the junction held 3 bases outside the gene matches. The CDR3 runs to 14 residues. This CDR3 reads CASSIDSSGNTQYF. The CDR3 DNA reads as TGTGCCAGTAGTATAGATAGTAGCGGGAATACGCAGTATTTT.

This sequence joins TRBV2 and TRBJ1-6; 7 bases agree with TRBD1. Germline CDR1 reads SNHLY; CDR2 reads FYNNEI. This CDR3 has 14 residues. V trimming: 7 bases; J trimming: 8 bases; junction bases outside the gene matches: 8. CDR3 sequence (DNA): TGTGCCAGCATAGCTGTGACAGGGTATTCACCCCTCCACTTT. Its translation: CASIAVTGYSPLHF.

The chain combines TRBV6-1 with TRBJ1-1; 7 nucleotides match TRBD1. CDR1 MNHNS and CDR2 SASEGT come from the germline V gene. The CDR3 runs to 15 residues. V lost 0 bases and J lost 7; bases outside the gene matches: 8. In nucleotides, the CDR3 is TGTGCCAGCAGTGAAGCGCTACAGGGGTGGGATGAAGCTTTCTTT. Amino acid sequence: CASSEALQGWDEAFF.

The CDR3 DNA reads TGCGCCAGCAAAGGGAGGAGGACTAGCGACCCCAGGGGCACCGGGGAGCTGTTTTTT. This codes for CASKGRRTSDPRGTGELFF. J is TRBJ2-2 and V is TRBV5-1, with 9 bases that match TRBD2. Germline CDR1 is SGHRS and CDR2 is YFSETQ. The CDR3 spans 19 residues. Trimming at V came to 6 bases and at J to 4 bases, leaving 19 bases not matched to a gene.

This sequence joins TRBV6-5 and TRBJ2-3, with TRBD2 as a possible D gene (6 bases). V was clipped by 5 bases and J by 4 bases, with 10 bases between them. The CDR3 totals 13 residues. Germline loops: CDR1 MNHEY, CDR2 SVGAGI. The CDR3 reads CASSRDSSDTQYF. The DNA of the CDR3 is TGTGCCAGCAGTAGGGACTCCTCAGATACGCAGTATTTT.

The rearrangement uses TRBV9 and TRBJ2-5, with a possible D match to TRBD2 (6 bases). The J call is in doubt because the DNA end fits TRBJ2-7 better. The CDR3 spans 15 residues. Per germline, CDR1 SGDLS and CDR2 YYNGEE. CDR3 sequence (DNA): TGTGCCAGCAGCGTAGAACCGGGAGAGGCCTACGAGCAGTACTTC. Translated, it gives CASSVEPGEAYEQYF.

V and J are TRBV7-9 and TRBJ2-7, with a possible D match to TRBD1 (6 bases). Germline lookup yields CDR1 SEHNR and CDR2 FQNEAQ (reference sequence). The length of the CDR3 is 15 residues. Trimming cost V 4 bases and J 1 base, with 14 bases left between them. This CDR3 is CASSYWGHGSYEQYF. CDR3 bases: TGTGCCAGCAGCTACTGGGGACATGGGTCCTACGAGCAGTACTTC.

The chain uses TRBV5-1 and TRBJ1-2; no definite D call. With 3 bases removed from V and 2 bases from J, the gap between germline ends came to 11 bases. Germline V gene sequence: CDR1 SGHRS, CDR2 YFSETQ. This CDR3 spans 14 amino acids. CDR3 sequence: CASSSTGSNYGYTF. CDR3 bases: TGCGCCAGCAGCTCAACGGGATCAAACTATGGCTACACCTTC.